These T cell receptor beta chains were read from a single sample in a study of T cells in Graves' hyperthyroidism and ophthalmopathy. TCRdb called the multiplex PCR reads again in MiXCR, with one record for every CDR3 protein. This table has 500,000 or so distinct CDR3 sequences, more than 15% appearing once. Sequenced: blood. The receptor set was obtained from a woman aged 18-29 years with Graves' ophthalmopathy. Each CDR3 is given with its conserved first and last residue. Fields, in order: clone size, V gene, J gene, D gene, CDR3 DNA, CDR3 protein. D genes are given only for firm matches. Part of the rows lack a size; the others show once, few, many or a class for expanded clones.

>NA|TRBV28|TRBJ2-5|TRBD2
TGTGCCAGCAGTTTCCTTTTGGTTGCAGCGGGGGGTAGGGAGACCCAGTACTTC
CASSFLLVAAGGRETQYF
>few|TRBV6-1|TRBJ2-5|TRBD2
TGTGCCAGCAGTATTAGCGGGAGGGGAGAGACCCAGTACTTC
CASSISGRGETQYF
>many|TRBV11-1|TRBJ2-1|NA
TGTGCCAGCAGCTCCGACGGGGTTTACAATGAGCAGTTCTTC
CASSSDGVYNEQFF
>few|TRBV7-3|TRBJ2-2|NA
TGTGCCAGCAGCACAGGACTCTCGAACACCGGGGAGCTGTTTTTT
CASSTGLSNTGELFF
>many|TRBV20-1|TRBJ1-1|TRBD1
TGCAGTGCTCTCCGGGACAGGGGCCCTTCACGGTACACTGAAGCTTTCTTT
CSALRDRGPSRYTEAFF
>many|TRBV20-1|TRBJ2-7|NA
TGCAGTGCTAGTTCGTACAGAGACTCCTACGAGCAGTACTTC
CSASSYRDSYEQYF
>few|TRBV7-8|TRBJ2-1|NA
TGTGCCAGCAGCTTAAGTCTTTCCTACAATGAGCAGTTCTTC
CASSLSLSYNEQFF
>many|TRBV18|TRBJ2-1|NA
TGTGCCAGCTCACCGCTAGTGGGAGAATACAATGAGCAGTTCTTC
CASSPLVGEYNEQFF
>NA|TRBV7-2|TRBJ2-3|NA
TGTGCCAGCAGCAGGCAGGGTGGGTCAGATACGCAGTATTTT
CASSRQGGSDTQYF
>NA|TRBV6-1|TRBJ1-6|TRBD1
TGTGCCAGCAGTGAAGTCTGGACAGGGGGGAATTCACCCCTCCACTTT
CASSEVWTGGNSPLHF
>many|TRBV5-8|TRBJ1-5|NA
TGTGCCAGCAGCGGGCAGACCTTTCAGCCCCAGCATTTT
CASSGQTFQPQHF
>many|TRBV5-6|TRBJ1-2|NA
TGTGCCAGCAGCTTGCCCAGCGGTCGTGGCTACACCTTC
CASSLPSGRGYTF
>many|TRBV2|TRBJ2-1|NA
TGTGCCAGCAGCTACCGGGGCGGAGGGGCCTACAATGAGCAGTTCTTC
CASSYRGGGAYNEQFF
>many|TRBV3-1|TRBJ2-7|NA
TGTGCCAGCAGCTTCGCTGGCGTCCGAACCTACGAGCAGTACTTC
CASSFAGVRTYEQYF
>many|TRBV6-2/TRBV6-3|TRBJ1-5|TRBD1
TGTGCCAGCAGGCCCGGACAGGGAGAAGAATCTCAGCCCCAGCATTTT
CASRPGQGEESQPQHF
>NA|TRBV20-1|TRBJ1-5|NA
TGCAGTGCTATTCAACCCAGACATAGCAATCAGCCCCAGCATTTT
CSAIQPRHSNQPQHF
>NA|TRBV9|TRBJ2-5|NA
TGTGCCAGCAGCGTAGAGGGCCGGGTACAAGAGACCCAGTACTTC
CASSVEGRVQETQYF
>NA|TRBV28|TRBJ1-5|TRBD1
TGTGCCAGCATTCCGACAGGGAATGGTAATCAGCCCCAGCATTTT
CASIPTGNGNQPQHF
>many|TRBV27|TRBJ2-7|TRBD1
TGTGCCAGCAGTTTATCGGCAGGGGGTACCGCCTACGAGCAGTACTTC
CASSLSAGGTAYEQYF
>many|TRBV28|TRBJ1-2|TRBD1
TGTGCCAGCAGTTTCGGACAGGGCCACTATGGCTACACCTTC
CASSFGQGHYGYTF
>NA|TRBV6-4|TRBJ2-3|NA
TGTGCCAGCAGTGACTTGGGCTATGGGAGCACAGATACGCAGTATTTT
CASSDLGYGSTDTQYF
>many|TRBV7-3|TRBJ2-7|TRBD2
TGTGCCAGCAGCCAAACAGGAGGGGAGGGCTACGAGCAGTACTTC
CASSQTGGEGYEQYF
>NA|TRBV27|TRBJ2-2|NA
TGTGCCAGCAGTTTACCCCCGGGCCTCGCCGGGGAGCTGTTTTTT
CASSLPPGLAGELFF
>many|TRBV4-1|TRBJ2-1|TRBD1
TGCGCCAGCAGCCCAGCGAACAGGGGGTACAATGAGCAGTTCTTC
CASSPANRGYNEQFF
>NA|TRBV20-1|TRBJ2-1|NA
TGCAGTGCTAGAAGGGGTCCGGACAATGAGCAGTTCTTC
CSARRGPDNEQFF
>NA|TRBV20-1|TRBJ2-1|TRBD2
TGCAGTGCTAGCAAAGGGACTAGCTTCGGCAATGAGCAGTTCTTC
CSASKGTSFGNEQFF
>few|TRBV6-1|TRBJ1-1|NA
TGTGCCAGCAGTGTGAATTGGGCCACAAAGTCTTTCTTT
CASSVNWATKSFF
>many|TRBV20-1|TRBJ2-5|NA
TGCAGTGCTAGATCAACAGGATACCAAGAGACCCAGTACTTC
CSARSTGYQETQYF
>many|TRBV11-1|TRBJ2-7|NA
TGTGCCAGCAGCTTTTTTAGAACCTACGAGCAGTACTTC
CASSFFRTYEQYF
>many|TRBV18|TRBJ1-1|NA
TGTGCCAGCTCACCAGGTAACACTGAAGCTTTCTTT
CASSPGNTEAFF
>many|TRBV13|TRBJ2-7|TRBD1
TGTGCCAGCAGCTCAGGGGGACAGGGGAGGCACGAGCAGTACTTC
CASSSGGQGRHEQYF
>NA|TRBV20-1|TRBJ2-1|TRBD2
TGCAGTGCTAGTAACAGGGGACTAGCGGGAGGGAGCTCCTACAATGAGCAGTTCTTC
CSASNRGLAGGSSYNEQFF
>NA|TRBV6-1|TRBJ2-1|TRBD1
TGTGCCAGCAGACGATTAGGACAGGGGTCCTACAATGAGCAGTTCTTC
CASRRLGQGSYNEQFF
>few|TRBV4-1|TRBJ2-7|TRBD2
TGCGCCAGCAGCCAAGGTGGTAGCGGGGCCTACGAGCAGTACTTC
CASSQGGSGAYEQYF
>few|TRBV7-9|TRBJ1-1|NA
TGTGCCAGCAGCCCCCCGCTCAGGAACACTGAAGCTTTCTTT
CASSPPLRNTEAFF
>many|TRBV5-1|TRBJ1-4|NA
TGCGCCAGCAGCGGGGGACTTGGGGCTACTAATGAAAAACTGTTTTTT
CASSGGLGATNEKLFF
>many|TRBV20-1|TRBJ2-3|NA
TGCAGTGCTGCCCGGGGAGGGGGCATCTCTACAGATACGCAGTATTTT
CSAARGGGISTDTQYF
>NA|TRBV4-1|TRBJ2-7|TRBD2
TGCGCCAGCAGCCAAAGAGAGGCGGGAGGTGCCTACGAGCAGTACTTC
CASSQREAGGAYEQYF
>many|TRBV30|TRBJ2-3|NA
TGTGCCTGGAGTGTAGGCCGGGATACGCAGTATTTT
CAWSVGRDTQYF
>many|TRBV11-2|TRBJ1-1|NA
TGTGCCAGCAGCTTCGGGAATACCGTCGACACTGAAGCTTTCTTT
CASSFGNTVDTEAFF
>many|TRBV11-2|TRBJ1-2|NA
TGTGCCAGCAGCTTAGGGGGGCTGAGTGGCTACACCTTC
CASSLGGLSGYTF
>many|TRBV11-2|TRBJ2-5|NA
TGTGCCAGCAGCTCCCTAGCACCCCAGTACTTC
CASSSLAPQYF
>few|TRBV6-5|TRBJ1-2|NA
TGTGCCAGCAGTTACGGTGCTGGTCCGGGTTTCGTCTACACCTTC
CASSYGAGPGFVYTF
>many|TRBV11-2|TRBJ1-1|NA
TGTGCCAGCAGCTTAGGTAGGGCAGGGATGAACACTGAAGCTTTCTTT
CASSLGRAGMNTEAFF
>few|TRBV29-1|TRBJ1-1|NA
TGCAGCGTTTTTGGTAGGGACACTGAAGCTTTCTTT
CSVFGRDTEAFF
>NA|TRBV24-1|TRBJ1-4|NA
TGTGCCACCAGTGCCCCGGGGGGCAGTGAAAAACTGTTTTTT
CATSAPGGSEKLFF
>few|TRBV2|TRBJ2-7|TRBD2
TGTGCCAGCAACGGACTAGTGGTTTTGGAGCAGTACTTC
CASNGLVVLEQYF
>few|TRBV11-2|TRBJ2-3|TRBD2
TGTGCCAGCAGCCTCAGAGGACTAGCGGAAACAGATACGCAGTATTTT
CASSLRGLAETDTQYF
>NA|TRBV24-1|TRBJ1-4|NA
TGTGCCACCAGTGATGCCCGACAGGACCCCTTTCCAACTAATGAAAAACTGTTTTTT
CATSDARQDPFPTNEKLFF
>NA|TRBV5-1|TRBJ2-5|NA
TGCGCCAGCAGTAATGCCAGACGCCAAGAGACCCAGTACTTC
CASSNARRQETQYF
>few|TRBV12-3/TRBV12-4|TRBJ1-5|NA
TGTGCCAGCAGTTTCTTACAGACGAGCAATCAGCCCCAGCATTTT
CASSFLQTSNQPQHF
>NA|TRBV5-1|TRBJ2-5|NA
TGCGCCAGCAGCTCCGGGACAAGGCAAGAGACCCAGTACTTC
CASSSGTRQETQYF
>many|TRBV7-2|TRBJ2-2|TRBD2
TGTGCCAGCAGTCTTGTAGCGGGGGGGTACACCGGGGAGCTGTTTTTT
CASSLVAGGYTGELFF
>many|TRBV3-1|TRBJ1-2|TRBD1
TGTGCCAGCAGCCCCGGGGGACAGCTGAACTATGGCTACACCTTC
CASSPGGQLNYGYTF
>few|TRBV29-1|TRBJ2-1|NA
TGCAGCGTCGCTATTGCGGATGAGCAGTTCTTC
CSVAIADEQFF
>many|TRBV3-1|TRBJ2-3|NA
TGTGCCAGCAGCCAAGCGAGAACTCCAAGAGATACGCAGTATTTT
CASSQARTPRDTQYF
>NA|TRBV6-1|TRBJ2-2|NA
TGTGCCAGCAGAGGCGTCGCCGGGGAGCTGTTTTTT
CASRGVAGELFF